Listed below are T cell receptor beta chains from one sample, sequenced in a study of shared clonotypes between healthy human individuals. The data were produced by immunoSEQ multiplex PCR, yet TCRdb's version contains in-frame clones alone and is incomplete. Of about 1.9 million clones in the sample, 85% to 95% were seen once. Material for sequencing was naive CD8+ T cells from PBMCs. The origin of the receptors is a man younger than 35 in good health. Some clones in this sample may be carry-over from other donors' samples. CDR3s include the opening cysteine and the closing phenylalanine or tryptophan. The D gene is left open where the match is weak.

v_call	cdr3_length	j_call	d_call	cdr3_nt	cdr3_aa
TRBV9	15	TRBJ2-7	-	TGTGCCAGCAGGAGATGCCCGGACCGTACCTACGAGCAGTACTTC	CASRRCPDRTYEQYF
TRBV9	13	TRBJ2-1	-	TGTGCCAGCAGCGTGGGAAGGAAGAATGAGCAGTTCTTC	CASSVGRKNEQFF
TRBV4-3	17	TRBJ2-2	-	TGCGCCAGCAGCCAAGATCTTTTGGACCTAAACACCGGGGAGCTGTTTTTT	CASSQDLLDLNTGELFF
TRBV27	15	TRBJ2-7	-	TGTGCCAGCAGTTTATACCCCGGGCTGGGGGACGAGCAGTACTTC	CASSLYPGLGDEQYF
TRBV7-6	15	TRBJ2-2	TRBD1	TGTGCCAGCAGCCCCGGGACAGGGAACACCGGGGAGCTGTTTTTT	CASSPGTGNTGELFF
TRBV27	13	TRBJ2-7	TRBD1	TGTGCCAGCAGTCTAGGGACAGGGCACGAGCAGTACTTC	CASSLGTGHEQYF
TRBV15	14	TRBJ1-1	-	TGTGCCACCAGCAGAGGGGGAGAGAACACTGAAGCTTTCTTT	CATSRGGENTEAFF
TRBV7-7	13	TRBJ2-3	-	TGTGCCAGCAGCACAGGGTCCCCAGATACGCAGTATTTT	CASSTGSPDTQYF
TRBV28	16	TRBJ1-1	TRBD1	TGTGCCAGCAGTTTATATCATGGGACAGGGGGTCCTGAAGCTTTCTTT	CASSLYHGTGGPEAFF
TRBV9	15	TRBJ1-5	TRBD1	TGTGCCAGCAGCGTAGGATGGACAGGGGATCAGCCCCAGCATTTT	CASSVGWTGDQPQHF
TRBV11-2	14	TRBJ1-5	-	TGTGCCAGCAGCTTTTTCGGGACCTCTCAGCCCCAGCATTTT	CASSFFGTSQPQHF
TRBV11-2	15	TRBJ2-3	-	TGTGCCAGCAGCCCCGCCTGGACCCGCACAGATACGCAGTATTTT	CASSPAWTRTDTQYF